One and the same sample provided the 22 T cell receptor beta chains below, sequenced in a study of OX40 agonist ivuxolimab in advanced cancers. The protocol was immunoSEQ multiplex PCR, while the TCRdb copy is restricted to in-frame clones and leaves out a portion. The sample lists more than 95,000 clones, approximately 93% seen once, with 0.15% to 0.2% in the top ten. Sequencing was performed on CD4+ or CD8+ T cells sorted from blood, taken in a trial of the OX40 agonist ivuxolimab. Receptors were obtained from an adult with an advanced solid tumor such as melanoma, head and neck, liver or kidney cancer.

The chain is built from TRBV6-5 and TRBJ2-3, with TRBD2 matching over 8 bases. Germline V gene lookup returns CDR1 MNHEY and CDR2 SVGAGI. Trimming at V came to 4 bases and at J to 5 bases, leaving 11 bases not matched to a gene. The CDR3 totals 16 residues. The CDR3 here is CASSSGGAGVVDTQYF. The CDR3 region has the DNA TGTGCCAGCAGTTCCGGTGGAGCGGGGGTAGTAGATACGCAGTATTTT.

This clone was counted once. V is TRBV10-3 and J is TRBJ2-7, with D perhaps matching TRBD1 or TRBD2 (5 bases each). V was shortened by 6 bases and J by 2 bases, with 14 bases between the two germline ends. The CDR3 spans 14 residues. CDR1 is ENHRY, CDR2 SYGVKD, per germline. The CDR3 DNA reads TGTGCCATCAGAGCCGGGACGGCGGCCTACGAGCAGTACTTC. Translated: CAIRAGTAAYEQYF.

The chain combines TRBV5-1 with TRBJ1-2, with 8 nucleotides matching TRBD1. Germline-derived CDR1 and CDR2 are SGHRS and YFSETQ. This CDR3 spans 16 amino acids. The V gene end was trimmed by 0 bases and the J gene end by 6 bases; junction bases not matched to a gene: 10. As DNA, the CDR3 is TGCGCCAGCAGCTTGGTAGAAGGACAGGGACTGGATGGCTACACCTTC. Its protein is CASSLVEGQGLDGYTF. Together with reference TRBV5-1 and TRBJ1-2, the CDR3 gives the full variable domain: KAGVTQTPRYLIKTRGQQVTLSCSPISGHRSVSWYQQTPGQGLQFLFEYFSETQRNKGNFPGRFSGRQFSNSRSEMNVSTLELGDSALYLCASSLVEGQGLDGYTFGSGTRLTVV.

This clone was recorded a few times. The chain links TRBV19 to TRBJ1-3, with 9 bases fitting TRBD1. The V and J ends lost 4 bases and 1 base, in that order; junction bases with no gene match: 2. The CDR3 totals 15 residues. Germline assignment: CDR1 LNHDA and CDR2 SQIVND (reference sequence). The CDR3 spells CASSRDRASGNTIYF. For the CDR3, the DNA is TGTGCCAGTAGTAGGGACAGGGCTTCTGGAAACACCATATATTTT.

The genes are TRBV28 and TRBJ1-4; 7 nucleotides line up with TRBD1. Trimming at V came to 1 base and at J to 7 bases, leaving 3 bases not matched to a gene. The CDR3 is 14 residues long. From germline, CDR1 is MDHEN and CDR2 SYDVKM. CDR3 in DNA: TGTGCCAGCAGTTTATACAGGGGCGGTGAAAAACTGTTTTTT. Protein product: CASSLYRGGEKLFF. The variable domain in full, completed from reference TRBV28 and TRBJ1-4, reads DVKVTQSSRYLVKRTGEKVFLECVQDMDHENMFWYRQDPGLGLRLIYFSYDVKMKEKGDIPEGYSVSREKKERFSLILESASTNQTSMYLCASSLYRGGEKLFFGSGTQLSVL.

The chain has TRBV18 and TRBJ1-1, with TRBD1 matching over 9 bases. The J segment lost 4 bases and the V segment lost 4 bases, leaving 4 bases of the junction unmatched. The CDR3 totals 14 residues. Germline CDR1 reads KGHSH; CDR2 reads LQKENI. The CDR3 region is CASSQDRGGTEAFF. DNA for the CDR3: TGTGCCAGCTCACAAGACAGGGGGGGCACTGAAGCTTTCTTT.

The rearrangement joins TRBV5-1 to TRBJ2-3, with D possibly TRBD1 on 5 matching bases. Between the trimmed V and J ends, which lost 4 bases and 0 bases, there was a span of 12 bases. The CDR3 is 15 residues long. Germline V gene sequence: CDR1 SGHRS, CDR2 YFSETQ. The DNA for the CDR3 is TGCGCCAGCAGCCTCGGACATACTAGCACAGATACGCAGTATTTT. Translation gives CASSLGHTSTDTQYF.

This chain connects TRBV6-1 to TRBJ2-1; 13 bases match TRBD2. This CDR3 comprises 16 residues. CDR1 and CDR2 from the germline V gene are MNHNS and SASEGT. V gave up 4 bases and J gave up 7 bases; unmatched junction bases: 7. Here the CDR3 reads CASSASTSGRGNEQFF. The DNA of the CDR3 is TGTGCCAGCAGTGCGAGCACTAGCGGGAGGGGGAATGAGCAGTTCTTC.

The gene calls are TRBV4-1 and TRBJ2-5, with TRBD1 as a possible D gene (5 bases). The germline gives CDR1 MGHRA, CDR2 YSYEKL. Trimming removed 1 base from V and 2 bases from J, with 20 bases in between. The CDR3 has 18 amino acids. The CDR3 loop is CASSQGRQGWVLQETQYF. In DNA, the CDR3 is TGCGCCAGCAGCCAAGGCCGCCAGGGTTGGGTCCTTCAAGAGACCCAGTACTTC.

The CDR3 DNA is TGTGCCAGCAGTCCAAGCGCCGAACAAGCGCAGGGACAGGATGATGGGACCGGGGAGCTGTTTTTT. Translation gives CASSPSAEQAQGQDDGTGELFF. This chain uses TRBV28 with TRBJ2-2, with TRBD1 matching over 8 bases. The CDR3 covers 22 residues. In germline, CDR1 is MDHEN, CDR2 SYDVKM. V lost 5 bases to trimming and J lost 5 bases; unmatched junction nucleotides: 28.

As DNA, the CDR3 is TGCGCCAGCAGCGAATTTGAGTATGGCTACACCTTC. Protein: CASSEFEYGYTF. The gene calls are TRBV5-1 and TRBJ1-2; D not resolved. The V end was cut by 4 bases, the J end by 5 bases, with 9 bases between. Germline CDR1 is SGHRS and CDR2 is YFSETQ. This CDR3 spans 12 amino acids.

The V call is TRBV4-1, the J call TRBJ1-2; D perhaps matches TRBD1 (5 bases). CDR3 size: 15 residues. V was clipped by 4 bases and J by 7 bases, with 19 bases between them. CDR1 and CDR2 (germline): MGHRA, YSYEKL. The CDR3 coding sequence is TGCGCCAGCAGCCGAGGGGAAGGGGCCGTTCGTGGCTACACCTTC. As protein: CASSRGEGAVRGYTF.

As DNA, the CDR3 is TGTGCCAGTACCCCTTTAAGCGGGCAACTTTCCACAGATACGCAGTATTTT. Translating gives CASTPLSGQLSTDTQYF. V is TRBV19 and J is TRBJ2-3, with D possibly being TRBD2 (6 bases). The CDR3 consists of 17 residues. Germline CDR1 LNHDA, CDR2 SQIVND (reference sequence). Trimming pared 7 bases from V and 2 bases from J, leaving 22 bases between.

With respect to this clone: The sample carries other DNA sequences with the same CDR3. This rearrangement joins TRBV4-3 to TRBJ2-1, with 10 bases matching TRBD2. CDR1 and CDR2 (germline): LGHNA, YSLEER. The CDR3 is 17 amino acids. Losses at the gene ends were 4 bases for V and 8 bases for J; bases not matched to a gene: 14. CDR3 region: CASSRGGSSGSSYEQFF. CDR3 in DNA: TGCGCCAGCAGCCGAGGAGGATCTAGCGGGAGCAGTTATGAGCAGTTCTTC.

V gene TRBV7-2 combines with J gene TRBJ1-3; weak D call: TRBD1 (5 bases). The CDR3 is made up of 16 amino acids. V dropped 0 bases and J dropped 3 bases, with 12 bases sitting between them. CDR1 and CDR2 from the germline V gene are SGHTA and FQGNSA. CDR3 residues: CASSLARTNHGNTIYF. CDR3 sequence (DNA): TGTGCCAGCAGCTTAGCGAGGACAAACCATGGAAACACCATATATTTT. The full variable domain, with the rest looked up from reference TRBV7-2 and TRBJ1-3, is GAGVSQSPSNKVTEKGKDVELRCDPISGHTALYWYRQSLGQGLEFLIYFQGNSAPDKSGLPSDRFSAERTGGSVSTLTIQRTQQEDSAVYLCASSLARTNHGNTIYFGEGSWLTVV.

This chain joins TRBV7-8 and TRBJ1-1; a weak D match, TRBD1 (5 bases). Germline V gene sequence: CDR1 SGHVS, CDR2 FQNEAQ. This CDR3 has 15 residues. Trimming pared 2 bases from V and 0 bases from J, leaving 10 bases between. Written as DNA, the CDR3 is TGTGCCAGCAGCTTAATGGTACAGGTGAACACTGAAGCTTTCTTT. This translates into CASSLMVQVNTEAFF.

The chain combines TRBV5-6 with TRBJ1-2, with D tentatively TRBD1 (6 bases). Trimming shortened V by 4 bases and J by 4 bases, and 11 bases separated the two germline ends. Germline CDR1 reads SGHDT; CDR2 reads YYEEEE. There are 13 residues in the CDR3. The CDR3 sequence: CASSEGTFYGYTF. CDR3 in DNA: TGTGCCAGCAGCGAAGGGACATTCTATGGCTACACCTTC.

This clone came up a few times. The rearrangement links TRBV5-1 to TRBJ2-3; 9 nucleotides agree with TRBD1. This CDR3 region has 17 residues. The J segment lost 0 bases and the V segment lost 3 bases, leaving 8 bases of the junction unmatched. Germline CDR1 and CDR2: SGHRS and YFSETQ. CDR3 DNA: TGCGCCAGCAGCTCCGGACAGGGGAGGTTAAGCACAGATACGCAGTATTTT. Its protein product is CASSSGQGRLSTDTQYF. Full variable domain (remainder filled in from reference TRBV5-1 and TRBJ2-3): KAGVTQTPRYLIKTRGQQVTLSCSPISGHRSVSWYQQTPGQGLQFLFEYFSETQRNKGNFPGRFSGRQFSNSRSEMNVSTLELGDSALYLCASSSGQGRLSTDTQYFGPGTRLTVL.

The chain recombines TRBV27 with TRBJ2-7; D is tentatively TRBD1 or TRBD2 (5 bases each). This CDR3 comprises 14 residues. V gave up 4 bases and J gave up 2 bases, with 12 bases separating them. Per germline, CDR1 MNHEY and CDR2 SMNVEV (reference sequence). The CDR3 loop reads CASSSRDPPYEQYF. CDR3 sequence (DNA): TGTGCCAGCAGTTCCAGGGACCCCCCCTACGAGCAGTACTTC.

This clone has more than one count but fewer than ten. V is TRBV7-9 and J is TRBJ1-1; 7 bases map to TRBD1. Trimming cost V 5 bases and J 5 bases; bases outside gene matches: 2. This CDR3 is 12 amino acids long. Looked up from germline, CDR1 is SEHNR and CDR2 is FQNEAQ (reference sequence). The CDR3 DNA reads TGTGCCAGCAGCACGACAGGGACTGAAGCTTTCTTT. It translates to CASSTTGTEAFF.

This clone was detected once. The chain links TRBV9 to TRBJ2-7; unclear D gene. CDR1 SGDLS and CDR2 YYNGEE come from the germline V gene. This CDR3 is 14 amino acids long. Trimming removed 0 bases at V and 3 bases at J, with 10 bases between. For the CDR3, the DNA is TGTGCCAGCAGCGTAGACGCTGCCGACTACGAGCAGTACTTC. Its protein is CASSVDAADYEQYF.

The chain combines TRBV28 with TRBJ1-2; the match to TRBD1 covers 8 bases. From germline, CDR1 is MDHEN and CDR2 SYDVKM. The CDR3 length is 13 residues. V shed 6 bases, J shed 1 base, and the junction held 1 base outside the gene matches. The CDR3 sequence: CASSGQGNYGYTF. The DNA for the CDR3 is TGTGCCAGCAGCGGACAGGGTAACTATGGCTACACCTTC.